The rows below give T cell receptor beta chains drawn from one sample of a study of cytomegalovirus exposure and HLA in healthy donors. Sequencing used immunoSEQ multiplex PCR; TCRdb keeps in-frame clones, though not all of them. The table lists around 94,000 clones, roughly four fifths of them singletons. The source material was PBMCs. These TCRs come from a woman in her thirties or forties in good health and CMV-seropositive. Each CDR3 is given with its conserved first and last residue. The D gene is left open where the match is weak. Expanded clones are given a class, and other clones once, few, many or no size at all.

>TRBV7-9|.|TRBJ2-7|TRBD2
TGTGCCAGCAGCTTGGGGACTAGAGCCTACGAGCAGTACTTC
CASSLGTRAYEQYF
>TRBV9|.|TRBJ2-3|.
TGTGCCAGCAGCGATAGTCGGTCAGATACGCAGTATTTT
CASSDSRSDTQYF
>TRBV10-1|.|TRBJ1-2|TRBD1
TGCGCCAGGCACTCCTTACCTTCCGGGACAGGGTCCCTCCCTTGGGGCTACACCTTC
CARHSLPSGTGSLPWGYTF
>TRBV4-2|few|TRBJ2-3|.
TGTGCCAGCAAGGCTTCCGGACAGATAACAGATACGCAGTATTTT
CASKASGQITDTQYF
>TRBV19|.|TRBJ2-1|TRBD2
TGTGCCAGTAGTCCGTGGACTAGCGATGAGCAGTTCTTC
CASSPWTSDEQFF
>TRBV15|many|TRBJ2-5|TRBD2
TGTGCCACCAGCATAATTAGCGGGGGCGAGACCCAGTACTTC
CATSIISGGETQYF
>TRBV7-9|few|TRBJ2-6|.
TGTGCCAGCAGCCTGCAGGGCACCGCCTCTGGGGCCAACGTCCTGACTTTC
CASSLQGTASGANVLTF
>TRBV5-1|.|TRBJ2-5|TRBD1
TGCGCCAGCAGCTCGGTCCCAACAGGGGGCATCCAGTACTTC
CASSSVPTGGIQYF
>TRBV15|few|TRBJ1-4|.
TGTGCCACCAGCAGAGACCATAATGAAAAACTGTTTTTT
CATSRDHNEKLFF
>TRBV5-1|.|TRBJ1-6|TRBD1
TGCGCCAGCAGCTTGGGACAGGGGAGAGGTAATTCACCCCTCCACTTT
CASSLGQGRGNSPLHF
>TRBV19|.|TRBJ1-2|TRBD1
TGTGCCAGTAGTATAGGAGGGACAGCTAACTATGGCTACACCTTC
CASSIGGTANYGYTF
>TRBV6-5|.|TRBJ2-5|TRBD2
TGTGCCAGCAGTGGCGGACTAGCCGGTGGAGAGACCCAGTACTTC
CASSGGLAGGETQYF
>TRBV13|once|TRBJ2-1|TRBD2
TGTGCCAGCAGCCGTGGGGTTCTAGCGGGAGGGGGGAATGAGCAGTTCTTC
CASSRGVLAGGGNEQFF
>TRBV11-2|.|TRBJ2-1|.
TGTGCCAGCAGCTTAGATTCGTGGGAGCCAAACAATGAGCAGTTCTTC
CASSLDSWEPNNEQFF
>TRBV27|.|TRBJ2-5|.
TGTGCCAGCAGTTTCACGCGCCTTCGGGAGACCCAGTACTTC
CASSFTRLRETQYF
>TRBV5-1|.|TRBJ1-3|.
TGCGCCAGCAGCTTGAACACCGCCTCTGGAAACACCATATATTTT
CASSLNTASGNTIYF
>TRBV30|few|TRBJ2-1|TRBD1
TGTGCCTGGAGTGTTGGGACAGGGGCGGTGGATGAGCAGTTCTTC
CAWSVGTGAVDEQFF
>TRBV7-2|.|TRBJ2-3|.
TGTGCCAGCAGCTCTTTCACAGATACGCAGTATTTT
CASSSFTDTQYF
>TRBV7-2|.|TRBJ2-3|.
TGTGCCAGCAGCTTAGGGGCCGCAGATACGCAGTATTTT
CASSLGAADTQYF
>TRBV16|.|TRBJ2-6|.
TGTGCCAGCAGCCAATTGGAGAAGAGCTCTGGGGCCAACGTCCTGACTTTC
CASSQLEKSSGANVLTF
>TRBV19|.|TRBJ2-5|TRBD1
TGTGCCAGTAGACCCGGGACAGGGTTTGAGACCCAGTACTTC
CASRPGTGFETQYF
>TRBV10-1|.|TRBJ2-7|.
TGCGCCAGCAGTGAGGTCGTCGGCGAGCAGTACTTC
CASSEVVGEQYF
>TRBV6-1|many|TRBJ2-7|.
TGTGCCAGCAGTGAAGCGATTATGGGGAGTTGGGCTGACGAGCAGTACTTC
CASSEAIMGSWADEQYF
>TRBV25-1|.|TRBJ1-2|.
TGTGCCAGCAGTCGCGACAGAGACTATGGCTACACCTTC
CASSRDRDYGYTF
>TRBV5-1|.|TRBJ2-7|TRBD1
TGCGCCAGCAGTGGGACAGGCTACGAGCAGTACTTC
CASSGTGYEQYF
>TRBV19|.|TRBJ2-7|.
TGTGCCAGTAATTCCCATTCGTCTAGGGAGCAGTACTTC
CASNSHSSREQYF
>TRBV21-1|.|TRBJ2-2|.
TGTGCCAGCAGACCGAAAAACCGGACTAGTGCCGGGGAGCTGTTTTTT
CASRPKNRTSAGELFF
>TRBV10-1|.|TRBJ2-5|.
TGCGCCAGCTGTAGGGTCAGGACAGCCCAAGAGACTCAGTACTTC
CASCRVRTAQETQYF
>TRBV30|.|TRBJ2-5|TRBD1
TGTGCCTGGAGTGTACAGGGGGAGACCCAGTACTTC
CAWSVQGETQYF
>TRBV9|.|TRBJ2-1|.
TGTGCCAGCAGCGTGCAGGGGAATTTTGTGGTCGATGAGCAGTTCTTC
CASSVQGNFVVDEQFF